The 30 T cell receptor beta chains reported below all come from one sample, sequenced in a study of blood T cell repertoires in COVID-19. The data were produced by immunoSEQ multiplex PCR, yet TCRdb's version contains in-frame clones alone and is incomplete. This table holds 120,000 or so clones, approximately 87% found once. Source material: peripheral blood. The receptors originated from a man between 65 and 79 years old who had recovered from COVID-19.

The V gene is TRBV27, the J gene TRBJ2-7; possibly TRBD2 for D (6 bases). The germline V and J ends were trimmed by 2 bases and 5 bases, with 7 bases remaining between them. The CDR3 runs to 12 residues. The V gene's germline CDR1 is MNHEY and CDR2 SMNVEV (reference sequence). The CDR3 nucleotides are TGTGCCAGCAGTTTAGCGGGGAACGAGCAGTACTTC. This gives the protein CASSLAGNEQYF.

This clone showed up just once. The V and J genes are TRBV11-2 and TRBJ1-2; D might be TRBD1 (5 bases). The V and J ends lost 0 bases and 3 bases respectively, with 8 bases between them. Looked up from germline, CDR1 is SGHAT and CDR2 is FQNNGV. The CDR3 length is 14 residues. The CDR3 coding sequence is TGTGCCAGCAGCTTAGAGGGGCCTTACTATGGCTACACCTTC. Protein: CASSLEGPYYGYTF.

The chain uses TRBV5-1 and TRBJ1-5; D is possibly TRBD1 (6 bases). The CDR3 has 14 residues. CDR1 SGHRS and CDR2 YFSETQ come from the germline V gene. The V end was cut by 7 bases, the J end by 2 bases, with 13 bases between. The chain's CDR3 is CASECRGGNQPQHF. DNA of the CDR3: TGCGCCAGCGAGTGCAGGGGTGGCAATCAGCCCCAGCATTTT.

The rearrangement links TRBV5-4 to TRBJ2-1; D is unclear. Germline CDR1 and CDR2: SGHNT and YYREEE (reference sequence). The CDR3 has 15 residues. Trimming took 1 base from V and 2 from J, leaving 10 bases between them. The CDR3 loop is CASSLNSRTYNEQFF. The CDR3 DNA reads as TGTGCCAGCAGCTTGAATAGCCGTACCTACAATGAGCAGTTCTTC.

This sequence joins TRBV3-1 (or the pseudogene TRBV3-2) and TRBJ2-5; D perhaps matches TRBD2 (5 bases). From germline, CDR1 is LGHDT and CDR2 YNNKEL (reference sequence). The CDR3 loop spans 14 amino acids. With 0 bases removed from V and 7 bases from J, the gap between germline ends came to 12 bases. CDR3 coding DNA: TGTGCCAGCAGCCAAGACTTCCGTGCGGGGACCCAGTACTTC. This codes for CASSQDFRAGTQYF.

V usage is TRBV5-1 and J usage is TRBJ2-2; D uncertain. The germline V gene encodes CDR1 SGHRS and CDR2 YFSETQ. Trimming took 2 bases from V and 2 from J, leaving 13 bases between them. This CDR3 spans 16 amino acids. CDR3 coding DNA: TGCGCCAGCAGCTTCCTGCTGACTGTTAACACCGGGGAGCTGTTTTTT. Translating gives CASSFLLTVNTGELFF.

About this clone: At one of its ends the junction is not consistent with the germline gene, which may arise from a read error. The CDR3 coding sequence is TGTGCCAGCAGTTTATCTGTGCGATCCGAGCTGTACTTC. It codes for CASSLSVRSELYF. This chain links TRBV27 with TRBJ2-7; D unclear. Germline V CDR1 and CDR2: MNHEY, SMNVEV (reference sequence). CDR3 length: 13 residues.

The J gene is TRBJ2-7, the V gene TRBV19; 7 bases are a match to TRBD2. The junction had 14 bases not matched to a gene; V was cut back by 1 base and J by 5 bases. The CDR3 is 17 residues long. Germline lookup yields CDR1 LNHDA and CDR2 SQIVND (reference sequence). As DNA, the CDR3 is TGTGCCAGTAGTATAGCGGGCCTGGCGGGAGAAAGGAACGAGCAGTACTTC. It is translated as CASSIAGLAGERNEQYF.

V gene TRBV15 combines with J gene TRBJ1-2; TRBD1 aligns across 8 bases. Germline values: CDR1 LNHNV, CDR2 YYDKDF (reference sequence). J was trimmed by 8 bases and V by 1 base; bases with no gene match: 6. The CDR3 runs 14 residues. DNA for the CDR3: TGTGCCACCAGCAGAGCCGACAGGGGTAGCGGCTACACCTTC. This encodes CATSRADRGSGYTF.

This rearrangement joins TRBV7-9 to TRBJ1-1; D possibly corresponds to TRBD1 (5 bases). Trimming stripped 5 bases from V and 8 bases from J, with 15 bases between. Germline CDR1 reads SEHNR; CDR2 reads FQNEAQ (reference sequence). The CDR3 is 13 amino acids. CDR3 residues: CASSPRSGPEAFF. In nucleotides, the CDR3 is TGTGCCAGCAGCCCTCGGTCAGGGCCCGAAGCTTTCTTT.

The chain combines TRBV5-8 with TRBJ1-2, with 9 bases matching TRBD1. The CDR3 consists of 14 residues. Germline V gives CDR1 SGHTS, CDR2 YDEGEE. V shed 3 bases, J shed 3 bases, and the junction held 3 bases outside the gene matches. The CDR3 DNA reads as TGTGCCAGCAGCTGGACAGGGGCTGACTATGGCTACACCTTC. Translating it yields CASSWTGADYGYTF.

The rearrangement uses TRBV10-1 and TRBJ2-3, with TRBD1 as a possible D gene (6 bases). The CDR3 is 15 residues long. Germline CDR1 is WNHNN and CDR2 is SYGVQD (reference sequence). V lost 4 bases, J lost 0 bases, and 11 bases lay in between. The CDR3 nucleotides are TGCGCCAGCAGTGGAGGCCAGGGGAGCACAGATACGCAGTATTTT. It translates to CASSGGQGSTDTQYF.

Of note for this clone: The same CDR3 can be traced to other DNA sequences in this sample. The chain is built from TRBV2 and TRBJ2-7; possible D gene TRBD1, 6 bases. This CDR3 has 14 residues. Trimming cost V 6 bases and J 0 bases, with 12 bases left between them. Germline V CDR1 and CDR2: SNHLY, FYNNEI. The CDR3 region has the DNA TGTGCCAGCAGGTTCAGGGGAAGCTCCTACGAGCAGTACTTC. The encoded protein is CASRFRGSSYEQYF.

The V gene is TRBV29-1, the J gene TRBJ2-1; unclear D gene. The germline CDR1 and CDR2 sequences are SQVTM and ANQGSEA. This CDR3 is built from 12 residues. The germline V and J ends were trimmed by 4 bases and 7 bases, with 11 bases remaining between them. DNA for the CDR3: TGCAGCGTTGGGGCCGGTGGGAATGAGCAGTTCTTC. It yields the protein CSVGAGGNEQFF.

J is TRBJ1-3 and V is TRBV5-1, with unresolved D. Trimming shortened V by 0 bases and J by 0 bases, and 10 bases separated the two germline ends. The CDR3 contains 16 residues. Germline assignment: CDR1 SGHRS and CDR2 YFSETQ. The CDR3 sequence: CASSLGGQTSGNTIYF. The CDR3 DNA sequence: TGCGCCAGCAGCTTGGGAGGGCAGACCTCTGGAAACACCATATATTTT.

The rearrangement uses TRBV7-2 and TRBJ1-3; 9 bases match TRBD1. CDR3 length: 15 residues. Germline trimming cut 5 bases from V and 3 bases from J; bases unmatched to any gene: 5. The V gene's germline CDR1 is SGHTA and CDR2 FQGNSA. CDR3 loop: CASSPDRGFGNTIYF. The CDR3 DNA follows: TGTGCCAGCAGCCCAGACAGGGGGTTTGGAAACACCATATATTTT.

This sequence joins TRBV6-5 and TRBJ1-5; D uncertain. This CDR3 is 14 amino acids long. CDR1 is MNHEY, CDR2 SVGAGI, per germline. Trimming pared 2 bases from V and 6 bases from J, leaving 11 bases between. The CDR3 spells CASSYEASGQPQHF. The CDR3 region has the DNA TGTGCCAGCAGTTACGAGGCAAGCGGTCAGCCCCAGCATTTT.

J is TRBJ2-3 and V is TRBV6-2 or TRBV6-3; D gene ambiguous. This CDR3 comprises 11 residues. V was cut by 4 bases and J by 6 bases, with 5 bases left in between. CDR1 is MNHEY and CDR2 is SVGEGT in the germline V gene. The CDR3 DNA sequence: TGTGCCAGCAGTTCGGTGGATACGCAGTATTTT. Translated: CASSSVDTQYF.

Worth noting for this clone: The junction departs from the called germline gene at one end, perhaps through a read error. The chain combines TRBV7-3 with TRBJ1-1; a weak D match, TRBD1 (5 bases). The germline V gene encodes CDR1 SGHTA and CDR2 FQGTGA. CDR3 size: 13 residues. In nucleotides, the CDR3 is TGTGCCAGCAGGTTAAATGGGGGGTCTGAAGCTTTCTTT. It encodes CASRLNGGSEAFF.

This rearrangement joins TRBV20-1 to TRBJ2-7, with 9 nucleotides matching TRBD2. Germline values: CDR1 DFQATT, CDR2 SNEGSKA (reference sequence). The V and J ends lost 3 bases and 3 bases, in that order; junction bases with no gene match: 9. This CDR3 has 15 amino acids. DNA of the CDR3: TGCAGTGCTAGTGGGGTGCTAGCGGGGAGCTACGAGCAGTACTTC. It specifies CSASGVLAGSYEQYF.

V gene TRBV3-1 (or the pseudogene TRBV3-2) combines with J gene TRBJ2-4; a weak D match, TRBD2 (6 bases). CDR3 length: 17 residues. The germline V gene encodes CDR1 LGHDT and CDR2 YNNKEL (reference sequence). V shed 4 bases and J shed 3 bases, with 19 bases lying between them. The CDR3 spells CASSPAGTHTRKNIQYF. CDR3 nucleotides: TGTGCCAGCAGCCCAGCCGGGACTCATACCCGCAAAAACATTCAGTACTTC.

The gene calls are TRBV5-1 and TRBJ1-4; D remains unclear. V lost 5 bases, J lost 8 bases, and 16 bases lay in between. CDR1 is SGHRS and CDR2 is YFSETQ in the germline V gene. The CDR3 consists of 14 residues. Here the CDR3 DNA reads TGCGCCAGCAGTTTAGCCGACTGGAGGGAAAAACTGTTTTTT. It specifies CASSLADWREKLFF.

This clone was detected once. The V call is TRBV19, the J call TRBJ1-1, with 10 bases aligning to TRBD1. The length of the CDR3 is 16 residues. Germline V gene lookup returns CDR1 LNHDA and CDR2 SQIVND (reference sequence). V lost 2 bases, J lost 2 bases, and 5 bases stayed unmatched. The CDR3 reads CASSIRRTGGNTEAFF. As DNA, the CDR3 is TGTGCCAGTAGTATAAGACGGACAGGGGGAAACACTGAAGCTTTCTTT.

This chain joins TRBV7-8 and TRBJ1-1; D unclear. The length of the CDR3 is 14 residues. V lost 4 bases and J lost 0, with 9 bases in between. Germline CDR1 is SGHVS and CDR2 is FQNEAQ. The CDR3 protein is CASSWQDLNTEAFF. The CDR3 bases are TGTGCCAGCAGCTGGCAGGATTTGAACACTGAAGCTTTCTTT.

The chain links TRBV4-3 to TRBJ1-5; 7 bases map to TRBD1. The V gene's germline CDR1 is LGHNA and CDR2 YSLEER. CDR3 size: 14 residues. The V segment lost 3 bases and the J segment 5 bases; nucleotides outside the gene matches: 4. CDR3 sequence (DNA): TGCGCCAGCAGCCACCGACAGGGAGATCAGCCCCAGCATTTT. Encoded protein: CASSHRQGDQPQHF.

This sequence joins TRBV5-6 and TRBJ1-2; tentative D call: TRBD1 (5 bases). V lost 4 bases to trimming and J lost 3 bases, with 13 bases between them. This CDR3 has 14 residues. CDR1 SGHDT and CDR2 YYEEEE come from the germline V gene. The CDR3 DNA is TGTGCCAGCAGCCGCTCCAGGGCCCACTATGGCTACACCTTC. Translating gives CASSRSRAHYGYTF.

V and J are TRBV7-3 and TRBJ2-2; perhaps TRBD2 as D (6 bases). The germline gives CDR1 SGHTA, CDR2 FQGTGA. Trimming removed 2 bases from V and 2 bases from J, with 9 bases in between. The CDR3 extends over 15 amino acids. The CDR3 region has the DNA TGTGCCAGCAGCTTACCTAGCGAAAACACCGGGGAGCTGTTTTTT. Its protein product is CASSLPSENTGELFF.

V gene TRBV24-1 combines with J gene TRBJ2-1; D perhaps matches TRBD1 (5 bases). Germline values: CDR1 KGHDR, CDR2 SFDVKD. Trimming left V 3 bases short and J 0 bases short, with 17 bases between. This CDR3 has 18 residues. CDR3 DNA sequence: TGTGCCACCAGTGATCCCCCTTTGACAGAGAACTCCTACAATGAGCAGTTCTTC. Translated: CATSDPPLTENSYNEQFF.

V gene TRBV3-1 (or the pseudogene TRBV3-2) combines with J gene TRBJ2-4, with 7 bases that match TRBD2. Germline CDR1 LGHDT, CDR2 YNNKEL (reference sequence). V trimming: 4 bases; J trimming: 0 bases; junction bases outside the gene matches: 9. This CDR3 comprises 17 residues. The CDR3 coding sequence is TGTGCCAGCAGCCCGCGGGGGTTCGGACCAGCCAAAAACATTCAGTACTTC. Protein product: CASSPRGFGPAKNIQYF.

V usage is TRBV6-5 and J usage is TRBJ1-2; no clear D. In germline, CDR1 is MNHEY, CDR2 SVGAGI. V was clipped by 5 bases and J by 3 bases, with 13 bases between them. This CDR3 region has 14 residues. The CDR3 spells CASSTGGSDYGYTF. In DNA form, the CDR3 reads TGTGCCAGCAGTACCGGAGGGTCTGACTATGGCTACACCTTC.